This TCR beta chain stems from a study of blood T cell repertoires in COVID-19 (dated by TCRdb to 2019 to 2021). Notes on the research overall: Samples from collaborators originated in the United States, Italy and Spain and spanned both the acute and convalescent phases of COVID-19. The material from the prospective study consisted of cDNA or gDNA derived from T cells, B-cell-depleted T cells, or PBMCs. The sample metadata nearly always contained a de-identified subject ID, COVID-19 status, age in years and sex. Where available, HLA class I and class II types were obtained from metadata supplied by the sample provider rather than from assay-based typing. Samples came from the ongoing ImmuneRACE study (first 160 participants) plus 1,254 subjects from 6 global collaborators. The repertoires were released in a freely available public database intended as a resource for research on the immune response to SARS-CoV-2. Deeply sampled blood TCRbeta repertoires from subjects exposed to, actively infected with, or recovered from COVID-19 were included in the dataset. Summary of the overall study and its limitations: The amount of clinical and demographic metadata varied by source and participant and was provided uncurated.

The germline V gene yields SGHVS for CDR1 and FQNEAQ for CDR2. Germline trimming: 7 bases from V, 3 bases from J; junction bases outside gene matches: 4. Inclusive of the bounding cysteine and phenylalanine, the CDR3 is 13 residues long. The CDR3 DNA has 39 bases and is translated from base 1. TCRbeta CDR3 regions were amplified from genomic DNA by means of the immunoSEQ Assay, a bias-controlled multiplex PCR. Per the source publication's procedure: The number of nucleated cells in each sample was estimated by amplification of reference gene primers within the assay. To quantify the absolute abundance of each unique TCRbeta CDR3 rearrangement, sequence reads were collapsed and filtered. For each sample, productive Simpson clonality was calculated as the square root of Simpson's diversity index over productive rearrangements. As stored in TCRdb, this immuneACCESS dataset retains in-frame rearrangements with V and J assigned. A fraction of the clones does not appear; measured against another copy, unresolved V genes explain less than half of the discrepancy, and the remainder lacks a known reason. The V and J calls and clone size come from that table; D and trimming were worked out from the DNA. This sample holds approximately 250,000 clones; 70% to 90% were observed only once. The ten largest clonotypes hold about 1.2% of the sample.

As to this clone: Its antigen remains undetermined. Base qualities are not at hand, and no much larger clone is one base apart.

Enrolling through a virtual design, the prospective study's participants ranged in age from roughly 18 to 95 years and lived across more than 20 United States geographic areas. To assign participants to cohorts, the prospective study relied on clinical history that participants themselves reported in a screening survey and a study questionnaire. Each participant in the prospective study had whole blood, serum and a nasopharyngeal or oropharyngeal swab collected by mobile phlebotomists. Over a roughly two-month period, participants in the prospective study had the option of providing additional blood draws and questionnaires. Before DNA extraction, prospective study blood samples were shipped either frozen or at room temperature.

The clonotype was recovered from a woman aged 40 to 50 with acute COVID-19. In this chain, TRBV7-8 is recombined with TRBJ2-3; 7 junctional bases match TRBD2. The sequenced sample consisted of PBMCs or T cells enriched from blood (not recorded which). The nucleotide sequence reads as follows: TGTGCCAGCACCGCGGGAGAAACAGATACGCAGTATTTT. Protein translation: CASTAGETDTQYF.